This passage covers 25 T cell receptor beta chains from one sample sequenced in a study of glioma-infiltrating T cells. The iRepertoire nested amplicon-rescue multiplex PCR amplified TCR alpha and beta CDR3s from RNA. TCRdb reanalysed the multiplex PCR reads using MiXCR and keeps one entry per CDR3 protein. The profile covers around 150,000 distinct CDR3 sequences, with roughly 43% appearing a single time and over 15% taken by the ten largest. Sequencing input: glioma tissue, nonneoplastic brain tissue, or PBMCs (not recorded which). Receptors originate from a human donor with low-grade glioma or glioblastoma, undergoing nonglioma brain surgery, or in good health (not recorded which).

The V and J genes are TRBV20-1 and TRBJ1-5, with 9 nucleotides matching TRBD1. Germline loops: CDR1 DFQATT, CDR2 SNEGSKA (reference sequence). The CDR3 extends over 15 amino acids. V lost 5 bases, J lost 3 bases, and 8 bases stayed unmatched. The CDR3 DNA reads TGCAGTGCTCGTCAAGGACAGGGGTACAATCAGCCCCAGCATTTT. Its protein product is CSARQGQGYNQPQHF.

The chain couples TRBV11-2 to TRBJ2-7; no firm D call. Germline CDR1 reads SGHAT; CDR2 reads FQNNGV. The V end was cut by 5 bases, the J end by 1 base, with 15 bases between. There are 15 residues in the CDR3. The CDR3 sequence: CASSQGPTPSYEQYF. The CDR3 nucleotides are TGTGCCAGCAGCCAAGGCCCGACCCCGTCCTACGAGCAGTACTTC.

The chain recombines TRBV7-9 with TRBJ2-1; 9 nucleotides agree with TRBD1. The CDR3 runs to 13 residues. Trimming took 5 bases from V and 16 from J; bases not matched to a gene: 12. From germline, CDR1 is SEHNR and CDR2 FQNEAQ (reference sequence). The CDR3, as DNA: TGTGCCAGCAGCGGGACAGGGATCGGGGATCATTTCTTC. Its translation: CASSGTGIGDHFF.

This chain joins TRBV7-2 and TRBJ2-7; maybe TRBD2 (5 bases). This CDR3 has 14 residues. The germline V and J ends were trimmed by 1 base and 4 bases, with 11 bases remaining between them. Germline V gene sequence: CDR1 SGHTA, CDR2 FQGNSA. The CDR3 loop reads CASSLGGPLYEQYF. The CDR3 DNA sequence: TGTGCCAGCAGCTTAGGAGGGCCCCTTTACGAGCAGTACTTC.

This clonotype occurred a few times. The genes are TRBV7-2 and TRBJ2-5, with D possibly TRBD2 on 5 matching bases. The V end was cut by 5 bases, the J end by 1 base, with 17 bases between. The germline CDR1 and CDR2 sequences are SGHTA and FQGNSA. The CDR3 is 16 residues long. The CDR3 is CASSRGLNPPQETQYF. In DNA form, the CDR3 reads TGTGCCAGCAGCCGCGGACTCAACCCCCCCCAAGAGACCCAGTACTTC.

Points on this clonotype: One junction end disagrees with the germline gene, perhaps due to a read error. The rearrangement uses TRBV5-1 and TRBJ2-7; D is ambiguous. This CDR3 is 15 amino acids long. Per germline, CDR1 SGHRS and CDR2 YFSETQ. The CDR3 nucleotides are TGCGCCCGCAGCTTTACCGGGTCGCCCTCCTACGAGCAGTACTTC. This sequence encodes CARSFTGSPSYEQYF.

This clonotype was detected a few times. The rearrangement uses TRBV4-1 and TRBJ2-3, with 7 bases matching TRBD1. There are 14 residues in the CDR3. J was trimmed by 1 base and V by 8 bases; bases with no gene match: 6. Looked up from germline, CDR1 is MGHRA and CDR2 is YSYEKL. CDR3 residues: CASRQGFGTDTQYF. The CDR3 DNA reads as TGCGCCAGCCGACAGGGATTCGGCACAGATACGCAGTATTTT.

This clonotype occurred a few times. This chain uses TRBV7-2 with TRBJ2-7, with D hard to call. Germline lookup yields CDR1 SGHTA and CDR2 FQGNSA. Deletions cut 5 bases from V and 1 base from J, with 6 bases between. The CDR3 length is 12 residues. The CDR3 loop reads CASSPQSYEQYF. CDR3 nucleotide sequence: TGTGCCAGCAGCCCCCAATCCTACGAGCAGTACTTC.

There are a few counts of this clonotype. CDR3 residues: CASSRGTSRTDTQYF. DNA for the CDR3: TGTGCCAGCAGTAGGGGGACTAGCAGGACAGATACGCAGTATTTT. The chain joins TRBV28 to TRBJ2-3, with 9 nucleotides matching TRBD2. V shed 5 bases, J shed 3 bases, and the junction held 6 bases outside the gene matches. The length of the CDR3 is 15 residues. Germline CDR1 is MDHEN and CDR2 is SYDVKM.

The sample holds many counts of this clonotype. This chain connects TRBV4-1 to TRBJ2-1; 7 positions agree with TRBD1. Germline assignment: CDR1 MGHRA and CDR2 YSYEKL. V shed 0 bases, J shed 8 bases, and the junction held 10 bases outside the gene matches. The CDR3 is 16 amino acids. CDR3 nucleotides: TGCGCCAGCAGCCAAGAATCAGGGGGTCTCTTTTATGAGCAGTTCTTC. It is translated as CASSQESGGLFYEQFF.

Concerning this clonotype: Germline is not matched at one junction end, which may reflect a read error. The chain is built from TRBV6-2 or TRBV6-3 and TRBJ2-7, with D unresolved. CDR3 length: 12 residues. CDR1 is MNHEY and CDR2 is SVGEGT in the germline V gene. The CDR3, as DNA: TGTGCCAGCAGCTACTACCTCGGCGAGCAGTACTTC. Translated: CASSYYLGEQYF.

This clonotype was detected a few times. The rearrangement links TRBV28 to TRBJ2-5, with D perhaps matching TRBD2 (5 bases). Germline V lookup: CDR1 MDHEN, CDR2 SYDVKM. This CDR3 comprises 13 residues. V was cut by 3 bases and J by 4 bases, with 9 bases left in between. CDR3 residues: CASSFYGRETQYF. DNA of the CDR3: TGTGCCAGCAGTTTCTATGGGAGAGAGACCCAGTACTTC.

V is TRBV6-6 and J is TRBJ1-1, with TRBD1 identical over 11 bases. This CDR3 region has 15 residues. The junction had 10 bases not matched to a gene; V was cut back by 6 bases and J by 7 bases. Germline CDR1 reads MNHNY; CDR2 reads SVGAGI (reference sequence). The CDR3 DNA reads as TGTGCCAGCAGCGGTGGACAGGGGGCTTCTATTGAAGCTTTCTTT. It is translated as CASSGGQGASIEAFF.

This clonotype has at least ten counts. This chain joins TRBV27 and TRBJ2-5; D unresolved. With 3 bases removed from V and 0 bases from J, the gap between germline ends came to 5 bases. The germline gives CDR1 MNHEY, CDR2 SMNVEV (reference sequence). This CDR3 has 13 amino acids. CDR3 sequence reads: CASSFGYQETQYF. The CDR3 nucleotides read TGTGCCAGCAGTTTCGGATACCAAGAGACCCAGTACTTC.

The table lists this clonotype with a few counts. The chain links TRBV25-1 to TRBJ2-1; no clear D gene. The CDR3 runs 15 residues. V shed 5 bases and J shed 0 bases, with 11 bases lying between them. CDR1 is MGHDK, CDR2 SYGVNS, per germline. The CDR3 here is CASSNRADSYNEQFF. In DNA form, the CDR3 reads TGTGCCAGCAGTAATAGGGCCGACTCCTACAATGAGCAGTTCTTC.

This clonotype occurred a few times. The chain carries TRBV27 and TRBJ2-7; 12 bases match TRBD2. J gave up 3 bases and V 2 bases, and 2 bases lay outside the gene matches. Germline CDR1 reads MNHEY; CDR2 reads SMNVEV (reference sequence). The CDR3 totals 15 residues. CDR3 in DNA: TGTGCCAGCAGTTTAGGACTAGCGGGGAGCTACGAGCAGTACTTC. The encoded protein is CASSLGLAGSYEQYF.

Worth noting for this clonotype: At one boundary the junction diverges from the germline segment, which might be a read error. The chain uses TRBV7-3 and TRBJ2-1; the D call may be TRBD1 or TRBD2 (5 bases each). CDR3 length equals 14 residues. Germline values: CDR1 SGHTA, CDR2 FQGTGA. CDR3 protein: CARSFGTVGNEQFF. The CDR3 DNA reads as TGTGCCCGCAGCTTTGGGACCGTTGGCAATGAACAGTTCTTC. The complete variable domain, with remaining parts taken from reference TRBV7-3 and TRBJ2-1, reads GAGVSQTPSNKVTEKGKYVELRCDPISGHTALYWYRQSLGQGPEFLIYFQGTGAADDSGLPNDRFFAVRPEGSVSTLKIQRTERGDSAVYLCARSFGTVGNEQFFGPGTRLTVL.

This clonotype has only a few counts. Germline and junction disagree at one end, which may indicate a read error. The genes are TRBV27 and TRBJ2-5, with 9 positions matching TRBD2. The germline V gene encodes CDR1 MNHEY and CDR2 SMNVEV (reference sequence). This CDR3 is built from 15 residues. Here the CDR3 reads CASSLGLADLENQYF. CDR3 DNA: TGTGCCAGCAGTCTGGGACTAGCCGATTTGGAGAACCAGTACTTC.

This chain connects TRBV6-2 or TRBV6-3 to TRBJ2-7; tentative D call: TRBD1 (5 bases). Trimming removed 8 bases at V and 4 bases at J, with 15 bases between. Germline V gives CDR1 MNHEY, CDR2 SVGEGT. The CDR3 runs to 13 residues. Here the CDR3 reads CASLQTASYEQYF. The CDR3 nucleotides are TGTGCCAGCCTTCAGACAGCATCATACGAGCAGTACTTC.

The chain combines TRBV5-6 with TRBJ2-3; 7 nucleotides align to TRBD2. Germline CDR1 is SGHDT and CDR2 is YYEEEE. V trimming: 4 bases; J trimming: 1 base; junction bases outside the gene matches: 3. The CDR3 extends over 14 amino acids. The CDR3 region is CASSRGLGTDTQYF. CDR3 DNA sequence: TGTGCCAGCAGCAGAGGACTAGGCACAGATACGCAGTATTTT. Looking up the rest from reference TRBV5-6 and TRBJ2-3 gives the full variable domain: DAGVTQSPTHLIKTRGQQVTLRCSPKSGHDTVSWYQQALGQGPQFIFQYYEEEERQRGNFPDRFSGHQFPNYSSELNVNALLLGDSALYLCASSRGLGTDTQYFGPGTRLTVL.

The chain couples TRBV27 to TRBJ2-5, with 10 nucleotides matching TRBD2. Trimming cost V 6 bases and J 4 bases; bases outside gene matches: 2. This CDR3 region has 13 residues. The V gene's germline CDR1 is MNHEY and CDR2 SMNVEV (reference sequence). CDR3 DNA: TGTGCCAGCAGCCTAGCGGGAGTAGAGACCCAGTACTTC. This gives the protein CASSLAGVETQYF.

This clonotype was counted a few times. The chain has TRBV6-6 and TRBJ1-1; tentative D call: TRBD1 (5 bases). V dropped 2 bases and J dropped 3 bases, with 10 bases sitting between them. Germline assignment: CDR1 MNHNY and CDR2 SVGAGI (reference sequence). The CDR3 has 14 residues. CDR3 bases: TGTGCCAGCAGTTACGGGGGGTCGGACACTGAAGCTTTCTTT. As protein: CASSYGGSDTEAFF.

This clonotype was recorded at least ten times. This chain joins TRBV20-1 and TRBJ2-1, with 10 bases fitting TRBD2. Germline loops: CDR1 DFQATT, CDR2 SNEGSKA (reference sequence). J lost 7 bases, V lost 3 bases, and 3 bases had no gene match. The CDR3 consists of 13 residues. Here the CDR3 DNA reads TGCAGTGCTAGGTCTAGCGGGAGTAATGAGCAGTTCTTC. The encoded protein is CSARSSGSNEQFF.

The V gene is TRBV4-1, the J gene TRBJ1-2, with D hard to call. Germline CDR1 reads MGHRA; CDR2 reads YSYEKL. CDR3 length: 15 residues. V was pared by 0 bases and J by 5 bases, with 13 bases between. CDR3 sequence (DNA): TGCGCCAGCAGCCAAGATTACGCCATTGGGTATGGCTACACCTTC. It codes for CASSQDYAIGYGYTF.

This clonotype was recorded at least ten times. This chain uses TRBV6-1 with TRBJ2-5; D unresolved. The germline V gene encodes CDR1 MNHNS and CDR2 SASEGT. This CDR3 is built from 13 residues. Trimming cost V 7 bases and J 1 base, with 10 bases left between them. The CDR3 sequence is CASNGQSQETQYF. CDR3 sequence (DNA): TGTGCCAGCAATGGGCAAAGCCAAGAGACCCAGTACTTC.